This T cell receptor (beta chain) was documented in a study of early T cells in non-severe SARS-CoV-2 infection. Study context: Sequenced material consisted of bulk RNA (from unsorted whole blood), and chains were unpaired. Study-wide findings and caveats: The study's VDJdb matching favored anti-spike CD8 responses and missed private and CD4 specificities.

This CDR3 region has 13 residues. The V end lost 6 bases, the J end lost 4 bases, and 12 bases lay between the germline ends. The germline V gene has CDR1 MNHEY and CDR2 SVGAGI. This clonotype has at least ten counts. Its antigen is undetermined. Separate cDNA molecules each had unique molecular identifiers attached to them. TCRdb independently ran MiXCR on the 5' RACE reads; one entry per CDR3 protein. The sample holds more than 50,000 distinct CDR3 sequences, around an eighth seen once. The V and J genes are TRBV6-5 and TRBJ1-2; D remains unclear. Sequenced here: whole blood, sampled at baseline. The clonotype originates from an adult who was a healthcare worker with PCR-confirmed SARS-CoV-2 infection or an uninfected control (not recorded which). The DNA of the CDR3 is TGTGCCAGCAGACAAGACGGATCCTATGGCTACACCTTC. This gives the protein CASRQDGSYGYTF.